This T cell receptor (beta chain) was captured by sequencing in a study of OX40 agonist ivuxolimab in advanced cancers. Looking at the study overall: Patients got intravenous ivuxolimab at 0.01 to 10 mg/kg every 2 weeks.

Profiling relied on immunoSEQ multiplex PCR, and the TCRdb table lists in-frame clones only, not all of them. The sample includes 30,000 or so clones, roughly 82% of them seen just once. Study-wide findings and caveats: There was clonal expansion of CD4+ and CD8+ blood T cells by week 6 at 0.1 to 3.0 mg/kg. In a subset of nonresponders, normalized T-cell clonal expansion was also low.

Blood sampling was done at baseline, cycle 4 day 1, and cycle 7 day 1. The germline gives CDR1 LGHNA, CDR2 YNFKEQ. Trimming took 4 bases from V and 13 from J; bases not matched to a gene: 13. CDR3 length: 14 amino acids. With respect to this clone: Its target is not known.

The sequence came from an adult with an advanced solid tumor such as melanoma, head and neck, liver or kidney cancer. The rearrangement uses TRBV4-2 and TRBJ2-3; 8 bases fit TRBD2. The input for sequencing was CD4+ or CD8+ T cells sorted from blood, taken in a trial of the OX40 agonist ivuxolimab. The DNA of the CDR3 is TGTGCCAGCAGCCCCGGGACTAGTATCTTTTTGGAGTATTTT. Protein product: CASSPGTSIFLEYF.